Following are 26 T cell receptor beta chains from one sample sequenced in a study of blood T cell repertoires in COVID-19 (TCRdb year 2020). Receptor amplification or capture employed the immunoSEQ multiplex PCR assay. Drawn from immuneACCESS, this table holds only the in-frame rearrangements with V and J called that TCRdb kept. Clones are partly lost; checked studies trace under half to an unresolved V gene and leave the rest unexplained. Here the sample has approximately 460,000 clones; approximately 89% occur a single time. Together, the top ten hold 0.7% to 1% of the sample. The sample comprised peripheral blood. All receptors come from a man between 18 and 29 years old with COVID-19, enrolled during active disease.

The J gene is TRBJ1-2, the V gene TRBV6-5, with TRBD1 identical over 9 bases. Germline V lookup: CDR1 MNHEY, CDR2 SVGAGI. This CDR3 comprises 14 residues. V shed 2 bases, J shed 7 bases, and the junction held 5 bases outside the gene matches. CDR3 nucleotides: TGTGCCAGCAGTTACACACAGGGGGCGCTTGGCTACACCTTC. It codes for CASSYTQGALGYTF.

This chain joins TRBV6-5 and TRBJ1-4, with a weak D call TRBD1 (5 bases). Germline loops: CDR1 MNHEY, CDR2 SVGAGI. Trimming cost V 2 bases and J 3 bases, with 10 bases left between them. CDR3 length: 15 residues. The CDR3 nucleotides are TGTGCCAGCAGTTACAAGGGGTGGGCTAATGAAAAACTGTTTTTT. Residues: CASSYKGWANEKLFF.

V gene TRBV20-1 combines with J gene TRBJ2-3; no definite D call. Looked up from germline, CDR1 is DFQATT and CDR2 is SNEGSKA (reference sequence). CDR3 length: 11 amino acids. The DNA of the CDR3 is TGCAGCCATGGCCGAATAAATACGCAGTATTTT. It translates to CSHGRINTQYF.

The chain combines TRBV7-2 with TRBJ2-7, with TRBD2 as a possible D gene (7 bases). Trimming pared 5 bases from V and 0 bases from J, leaving 17 bases between. Germline CDR1 is SGHTA and CDR2 is FQGNSA. The CDR3 is 16 amino acids. Here the CDR3 DNA reads TGTGCCAGCAGCGGAAGGGGGGGGGACTCCTCCTACGAGCAGTACTTC. It translates to CASSGRGGDSSYEQYF.

This clone turned up a few times. This chain uses TRBV15 with TRBJ1-6; the match to TRBD1 covers 8 bases. J was trimmed by 7 bases and V by 8 bases; bases with no gene match: 7. The CDR3 spans 14 residues. Germline CDR1 is LNHNV and CDR2 is YYDKDF (reference sequence). The CDR3 loop reads CATGGTGLNSPLHF. The CDR3 DNA is TGTGCCACCGGAGGGACAGGTTTAAATTCACCCCTCCACTTT.

The chain uses TRBV19 and TRBJ1-5; 9 nucleotides agree with TRBD1. CDR3 length: 17 residues. J was trimmed by 2 bases and V by 1 base; bases with no gene match: 6. The germline V gene has CDR1 LNHDA and CDR2 SQIVND (reference sequence). The CDR3 DNA reads TGTGCCAGTAGTATAGGACCACAGGGGGCCGGCAATCAGCCCCAGCATTTT. Protein sequence: CASSIGPQGAGNQPQHF.

This clone was found a few times. The J gene is TRBJ1-1, the V gene TRBV19, with a tentative D call TRBD1 (5 bases). The ends were cut back, 7 bases at V and 0 bases at J, with 9 bases in the middle. There are 13 residues in the CDR3. Germline CDR1 is LNHDA and CDR2 is SQIVND (reference sequence). The DNA of the CDR3 is TGTGCCAGTAATAAGGGGATGAACACTGAAGCTTTCTTT. As protein: CASNKGMNTEAFF. The full variable domain, completed using reference TRBV19 and TRBJ1-1, is DGGITQSPKYLFRKEGQNVTLSCEQNLNHDAMYWYRQDPGQGLRLIYYSQIVNDFQKGDIAEGYSVSREKKESFPLTVTSAQKNPTAFYLCASNKGMNTEAFFGQGTRLTVV.

CDR3 DNA sequence: TGTGCCAGCAGCTTAAAAGGGGGCAGGAACAATGAGCAGTTCTTC. This gives the protein CASSLKGGRNNEQFF. J is TRBJ2-1 and V is TRBV11-3, with 7 bases that match TRBD1. V lost 2 bases and J lost 5; bases outside the gene matches: 6. CDR1 is SGHNT and CDR2 is YENEEA in the germline V gene. CDR3 length: 15 amino acids.

The V gene is TRBV9, the J gene TRBJ2-1, with 7 bases that match TRBD1. Trimming took 2 bases from V and 5 from J; bases not matched to a gene: 7. Per the germline V gene, CDR1 is SGDLS and CDR2 is YYNGEE. This CDR3 region has 15 residues. CDR3 sequence reads: CASSVAGTENNEQFF. CDR3 nucleotides: TGTGCCAGCAGCGTGGCCGGGACAGAGAACAATGAGCAGTTCTTC.

The chain is built from TRBV19 and TRBJ1-2; a weak D match, TRBD1 (5 bases). Trimming pared 2 bases from V and 4 bases from J, leaving 17 bases between. Per the germline V gene, CDR1 is LNHDA and CDR2 is SQIVND (reference sequence). CDR3 length equals 16 residues. The DNA of the CDR3 is TGTGCCAGTAGTATACTCCAGGGTTTAGATTCCTATGGCTACACCTTC. Residues: CASSILQGLDSYGYTF.

The rearrangement links TRBV13 to TRBJ2-7; TRBD2 matches at 8 bases. Unmatched junction bases numbered 14, after V lost 4 bases and J lost 9 bases. There are 15 residues in the CDR3. The germline V gene has CDR1 PRHDT and CDR2 FYEKMQ (reference sequence). The CDR3 spells CASSSQPGLEAGQYF. The CDR3 DNA follows: TGTGCCAGCAGCTCACAACCGGGACTAGAGGCCGGGCAGTACTTC.

The chain links TRBV18 to TRBJ2-1, with D maybe TRBD2 (5 bases). V lost 8 bases to trimming and J lost 8 bases, with 22 bases between them. The CDR3 has 15 amino acids. Germline V CDR1 and CDR2: KGHSH, LQKENI. CDR3 residues: CASRSEETRVDEQFF. CDR3 DNA: TGTGCCAGCCGTAGCGAAGAGACACGAGTGGATGAGCAGTTCTTC.

The V and J genes are TRBV19 and TRBJ1-1; a weak D match, TRBD1 (6 bases). This CDR3 is 13 amino acids long. Germline CDR1 LNHDA, CDR2 SQIVND (reference sequence). The V and J ends lost 4 bases and 11 bases respectively, with 17 bases between them. The CDR3 spells CASSTHRVKGAFF. The DNA of the CDR3 is TGTGCCAGTAGTACCCACAGGGTTAAGGGGGCTTTCTTT. The whole variable domain, remainder taken from reference TRBV19 and TRBJ1-1, is DGGITQSPKYLFRKEGQNVTLSCEQNLNHDAMYWYRQDPGQGLRLIYYSQIVNDFQKGDIAEGYSVSREKKESFPLTVTSAQKNPTAFYLCASSTHRVKGAFFGQGTRLTVV.

The gene calls are TRBV11-3 and TRBJ2-3, with TRBD2 matching over 8 bases. The CDR3 consists of 16 residues. Germline loops: CDR1 SGHNT, CDR2 YENEEA. V shed 3 bases, J shed 5 bases, and the junction held 10 bases outside the gene matches. CDR3 sequence reads: CASSFLAGGYRDTQYF. DNA of the CDR3: TGTGCCAGCAGCTTTCTGGCGGGAGGATATAGAGATACGCAGTATTTT.

The rearrangement uses TRBV19 and TRBJ1-2; D is unresolved. Per the germline V gene, CDR1 is LNHDA and CDR2 is SQIVND (reference sequence). This CDR3 region has 11 residues. V lost 3 bases, J lost 8 bases, and 7 bases lay in between. In nucleotides, the CDR3 is TGTGCCAGTAGTATGGACTGGGGCTACACCTTC. This encodes CASSMDWGYTF.

The V gene is TRBV4-2, the J gene TRBJ2-7; D is possibly TRBD2 (7 bases). The germline V gene encodes CDR1 LGHNA and CDR2 YNFKEQ. The CDR3 extends over 16 amino acids. V was clipped by 4 bases and J by 2 bases, with 18 bases between them. The chain's CDR3 is CASSLGGDSVTYEQYF. The CDR3 bases are TGTGCCAGCAGCCTAGGGGGGGACTCTGTTACCTACGAGCAGTACTTC.

The chain has TRBV9 and TRBJ1-1, with D unclear. This CDR3 spans 12 amino acids. The germline V and J ends were trimmed by 0 bases and 6 bases, with 6 bases remaining between them. The germline CDR1 and CDR2 sequences are SGDLS and YYNGEE. This CDR3 is CASSVDGSEAFF. The CDR3 DNA sequence: TGTGCCAGCAGCGTAGACGGTTCTGAAGCTTTCTTT.

The rearrangement joins TRBV12-3 or TRBV12-4 to TRBJ1-4; D might be TRBD1 (6 bases). Trimming stripped 4 bases from V and 11 bases from J, with 11 bases between. The CDR3 has 12 residues. The CDR3 reads CASSSADRKLFF. For the CDR3, the DNA is TGTGCCAGCAGTTCAGCTGACAGGAAACTGTTTTTT.

The chain uses TRBV4-2 and TRBJ2-7; tentative D call: TRBD2 (5 bases). Germline V CDR1 and CDR2: LGHNA, YNFKEQ. The CDR3 spans 13 residues. V gave up 1 base and J gave up 3 bases, with 7 bases separating them. The CDR3 sequence: CASSQGTLYEQYF. DNA of the CDR3: TGTGCCAGCAGCCAAGGGACTCTCTACGAGCAGTACTTC.

As for this clone: Other DNA sequences in the sample encode the same CDR3. The chain links TRBV11-2 to TRBJ2-7; D is uncertain. Germline CDR1 and CDR2: SGHAT and FQNNGV. Trimming cost V 2 bases and J 4 bases, with 9 bases left between them. The CDR3 loop spans 13 amino acids. CDR3 amino acids: CASSLSIDYEQYF. In DNA, the CDR3 is TGTGCCAGCAGCTTATCTATTGATTACGAGCAGTACTTC.

The rearrangement uses TRBV5-4 and TRBJ1-2, with 8 nucleotides matching TRBD1. The CDR3 has 15 amino acids. CDR1 is SGHNT, CDR2 YYREEE, per germline (reference sequence). V lost 2 bases, J lost 0 bases, and 3 bases stayed unmatched. CDR3 DNA sequence: TGTGCCAGCAGCTTCTCGGACAGGGCTAACTATGGCTACACCTTC. It translates to CASSFSDRANYGYTF.

This chain uses TRBV3-1 (or the pseudogene TRBV3-2) with TRBJ1-6, with D uncertain. Trimming stripped 2 bases from V and 10 bases from J, with 12 bases between. This CDR3 spans 14 amino acids. Germline V CDR1 and CDR2: LGHDT, YNNKEL (reference sequence). CDR3 coding DNA: TGTGCCAGCAGCCAATCGAATGGGGAGTCACCCCTCCACTTT. Encoded protein: CASSQSNGESPLHF.

The gene calls are TRBV28 and TRBJ2-2; possibly TRBD2 for D (5 bases). From germline, CDR1 is MDHEN and CDR2 SYDVKM. The CDR3 loop spans 14 amino acids. V lost 7 bases and J 1 base, leaving 10 bases between the germline ends. DNA for the CDR3: TGTGCCAGCACCGGACTGCTGAACACCGGGGAGCTGTTTTTT. This encodes CASTGLLNTGELFF.

This clone was observed a few times. The rearrangement uses TRBV19 and TRBJ2-4; 9 bases agree with TRBD2. The CDR3 extends over 17 amino acids. With V trimmed by 3 bases and J by 8 bases, 14 bases remained unmatched. The germline V gene has CDR1 LNHDA and CDR2 SQIVND (reference sequence). The CDR3 protein is CASSITPGGRALDIQYF. As DNA, the CDR3 is TGTGCCAGTAGTATCACCCCCGGCGGGAGGGCCTTAGACATTCAGTACTTC.

The gene calls are TRBV11-2 and TRBJ1-1, with D hard to call. V lost 4 bases and J lost 0, with 15 bases in between. The CDR3 has 16 amino acids. Germline values: CDR1 SGHAT, CDR2 FQNNGV. CDR3 amino acids: CASSWWEGLMNTEAFF. DNA of the CDR3: TGTGCCAGCAGCTGGTGGGAGGGCCTCATGAACACTGAAGCTTTCTTT.

The chain recombines TRBV2 with TRBJ2-2, with D perhaps matching TRBD2 (6 bases). Trimming cost V 3 bases and J 3 bases, with 11 bases left between them. CDR3 length equals 15 residues. CDR1 is SNHLY, CDR2 FYNNEI, per germline. Here the CDR3 reads CASSEREAHTGELFF. CDR3 in DNA: TGTGCCAGCAGTGAGAGGGAGGCCCACACCGGGGAGCTGTTTTTT.